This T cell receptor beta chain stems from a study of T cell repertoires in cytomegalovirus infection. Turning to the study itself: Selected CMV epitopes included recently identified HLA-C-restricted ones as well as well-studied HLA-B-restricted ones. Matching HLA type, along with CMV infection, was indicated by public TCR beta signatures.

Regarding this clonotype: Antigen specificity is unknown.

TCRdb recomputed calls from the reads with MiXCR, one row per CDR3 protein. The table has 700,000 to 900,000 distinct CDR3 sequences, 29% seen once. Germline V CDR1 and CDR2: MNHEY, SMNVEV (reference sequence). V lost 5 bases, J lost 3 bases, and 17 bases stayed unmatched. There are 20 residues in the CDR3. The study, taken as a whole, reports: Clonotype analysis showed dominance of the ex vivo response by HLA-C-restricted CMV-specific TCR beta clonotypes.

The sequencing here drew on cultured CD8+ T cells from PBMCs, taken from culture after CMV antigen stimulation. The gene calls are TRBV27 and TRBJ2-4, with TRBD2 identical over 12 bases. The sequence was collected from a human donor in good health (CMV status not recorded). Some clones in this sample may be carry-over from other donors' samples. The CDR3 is CASSPQVPLAGGQVKNIQYF. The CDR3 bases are TGTGCCAGCAGTCCGCAGGTTCCGCTAGCGGGGGGGCAGGTCAAAAACATTCAGTACTTC.